This TCR beta chain was captured in a study of blood T cells in healthy people across ages. Study-level findings and limits: A strong correlation was seen between TCR beta diversity and naive T cell percentage.

Regarding this clonotype: Its specificity is not known.

PCR was performed a second time for about 6 to 11 cycles using a sample-barcoded 5' primer and a J-beta primer mix. TCRdb reprocessed the 5' RACE reads via MiXCR and lists one record per CDR3 protein. The table includes hundreds of thousands of distinct CDR3 sequences, roughly 49% detected once. The material sequenced was blood. This clonotype was sampled from a woman aged 55 to 70 in good health.

The CDR3 region has the DNA TGTGCCAGCAGCTTAGGAGGACAGGGAAGTCATGGCTACACCTTC. It is translated as CASSLGGQGSHGYTF. The chain has TRBV11-1 and TRBJ1-2; 8 nucleotides line up with TRBD1. The CDR3 has 15 residues. V shed 1 base and J 6 bases; nucleotides not matched to a gene: 7. Germline loops: CDR1 SGHAT, CDR2 FQDESV (reference sequence).